Following are 14 T cell receptor beta chains from one sample sequenced in a study of T cell responses to AZD1222 COVID-19 vaccine. Repertoires were generated with immunoSEQ multiplex PCR, while TCRdb's copy carries only in-frame clones and drops some. The table has 100,000 to 150,000 clones, 75% to 90% seen once. The source material was peripheral blood, sampled on day 0 of AZD1222 vaccination. Receptors originate from an adult in good health.

The genes are TRBV6-5 and TRBJ1-2; the D is unclear. Trimming shortened V by 8 bases and J by 5 bases, and 12 bases separated the two germline ends. Looked up from germline, CDR1 is MNHEY and CDR2 is SVGAGI. The CDR3 has 12 residues. CDR3 sequence (DNA): TGTGCCAGCTATTGGAAGTCGTATGGCTACACCTTC. Protein: CASYWKSYGYTF.

In nucleotides, the CDR3 is TGTGCCAGCAGGACAGGGAGGCAAGAAAAACTGTTTTTT. This translates into CASRTGRQEKLFF. The J gene is TRBJ1-4, the V gene TRBV6-5, with 7 bases aligning to TRBD1. The CDR3 contains 13 residues. Germline CDR1 and CDR2: MNHEY and SVGAGI. The V segment lost 6 bases and the J segment 8 bases; nucleotides outside the gene matches: 6.

The CDR3 sequence: CASSLGRLSNTEAFF. In DNA, the CDR3 is TGCGCCAGCAGCTTGGGGAGGCTTTCGAACACTGAAGCTTTCTTT. The rearrangement joins TRBV5-1 to TRBJ1-1, with no clear D. The CDR3 is made up of 15 amino acids. CDR1 SGHRS and CDR2 YFSETQ come from the germline V gene. V was shortened by 0 bases and J by 1 base, with 10 bases between the two germline ends.

In this sample, this clone turned up once. V usage is TRBV7-2 and J usage is TRBJ1-4; a weak D match, TRBD1 (6 bases). V shed 5 bases and J shed 7 bases, with 11 bases lying between them. Germline CDR1 is SGHTA and CDR2 is FQGNSA. This CDR3 is built from 13 residues. CDR3 nucleotide sequence: TGTGCCAGCAGCAGAAACAGGGTTGAAAAACTGTTTTTT. Residues: CASSRNRVEKLFF.

The chain links TRBV7-9 to TRBJ1-5, with TRBD1 matching 9 bases. Germline-derived CDR1 and CDR2 are SEHNR and FQNEAQ (reference sequence). The CDR3 consists of 16 residues. V lost 5 bases to trimming and J lost 2 bases; unmatched junction nucleotides: 7. The CDR3 bases are TGTGCCAGCAGCCTACAGGGGGCTCGCGGCAATCAGCCCCAGCATTTT. This encodes CASSLQGARGNQPQHF.

The chain carries TRBV20-1 and TRBJ2-2; D not certain. Trimming left V 6 bases short and J 7 bases short, with 9 bases between. The germline V gene has CDR1 DFQATT and CDR2 SNEGSKA (reference sequence). This CDR3 spans 11 amino acids. The CDR3 nucleotides are TGCAGTGCGAAAACAAGCGGGGAGCTGTTTTTT. Residues: CSAKTSGELFF.

The chain couples TRBV12-3 or TRBV12-4 to TRBJ1-1, with D possibly TRBD1 on 6 matching bases. The V gene lost 3 bases and the J gene lost 10 bases, with 12 bases spanning the gap. The CDR3 sequence is 12 residues long. The CDR3 bases are TGTGCCAGCAGTTTGGGGGTGACAGGAGCTTTCTTT. Translation gives CASSLGVTGAFF.

The chain's CDR3 is CASKPGASPLHF. The CDR3 bases are TGTGCCAGTAAACCGGGGGCATCACCCCTCCACTTT. The gene calls are TRBV19 and TRBJ1-6, with D possibly being TRBD1 (6 bases). Trimming stripped 7 bases from V and 10 bases from J, with 11 bases between. Germline V gives CDR1 LNHDA, CDR2 SQIVND (reference sequence). The CDR3 totals 12 residues.

V and J are TRBV19 and TRBJ1-1; perhaps TRBD1 as D (6 bases). The CDR3 covers 14 residues. Trimming took off 5 bases at V and 4 bases at J, with 14 bases between the two ends. Germline loops: CDR1 LNHDA, CDR2 SQIVND (reference sequence). The CDR3 DNA reads as TGTGCCAGTAGTCAAAGGGGGTCGGGCACTGAAGCTTTCTTT. Translating gives CASSQRGSGTEAFF.

The rearrangement joins TRBV25-1 to TRBJ1-2, with TRBD1 matching 9 bases. The length of the CDR3 is 14 residues. V gave up 1 base and J gave up 8 bases; unmatched junction bases: 5. Germline V gene lookup returns CDR1 MGHDK and CDR2 SYGVNS. CDR3 sequence: CASSEFDRGGGYTF. The DNA of the CDR3 is TGTGCCAGCAGTGAATTTGACAGGGGGGGAGGCTACACCTTC.

This chain uses TRBV5-8 with TRBJ1-1; TRBD1 might be the D (5 bases). V was clipped by 2 bases and J by 10 bases, with 12 bases between them. The CDR3 has 12 amino acids. Germline V gene lookup returns CDR1 SGHTS and CDR2 YDEGEE. CDR3 region: CASSFPGVSAFF. The CDR3 DNA reads TGTGCCAGCAGCTTCCCGGGGGTATCAGCTTTCTTT.

This clone was seen more than once but under ten times. V gene TRBV14 combines with J gene TRBJ1-2, with a possible D match to TRBD1 (5 bases). Trimming cost V 5 bases and J 4 bases, with 11 bases left between them. The CDR3 covers 13 residues. Germline CDR1 reads SGHDN; CDR2 reads FVKESK. The CDR3 reads CASSGGTGYGYTF. The CDR3 DNA reads TGTGCCAGCAGCGGGGGGACCGGCTATGGCTACACCTTC. Full variable domain (missing parts from reference TRBV14 and TRBJ1-2): EAGVTQFPSHSVIEKGQTVTLRCDPISGHDNLYWYRRVMGKEIKFLLHFVKESKQDESGMPNNRFLAERTGGTYSTLKVQPAELEDSGVYFCASSGGTGYGYTFGSGTRLTVV.

The CDR3 region has the DNA TGTGCCAGCAGTGAAGGAGGGTCGTCGGTATCACCCCTCCACTTT. As protein: CASSEGGSSVSPLHF. The V gene is TRBV6-1, the J gene TRBJ1-6, with D unresolved. Trimming cost V 1 base and J 10 bases, with 14 bases left between them. The length of the CDR3 is 15 residues. In germline, CDR1 is MNHNS, CDR2 SASEGT.

The CDR3 DNA follows: TGTGCCTGGCGACATGCGGGAAACATTCAGTACTTC. Translation: CAWRHAGNIQYF. The gene calls are TRBV30 and TRBJ2-4, with TRBD2 as a possible D gene (5 bases). The CDR3 is 12 residues long. Germline CDR1 reads GTSNPN; CDR2 reads SVGIG (reference sequence). V was trimmed by 5 bases and J by 6 bases, leaving 11 bases between them.